This note documents a single TCR beta chain sequence. The record originates from a study of T-cell reconstitution after alpha-beta-depleted transplantation in children. V lost 5 bases, J lost 0 bases, and 14 bases lay in between. This CDR3 contains 16 residues. The germline V gene has CDR1 SGHRS and CDR2 YFSETQ. Preparation of the TCRbeta library involved a method that used unique molecular identifiers. Each CDR3 protein is one row after TCRdb ran MiXCR on the PCR reads. The table shows about 980,000 distinct CDR3 sequences, with 25% to 30% occurring only once. This receptor was taken from a boy under three years old who had a stem cell transplant for SCID, so the T cells may come from the graft donor. The material was PBMCs, mostly from graft donor cells, obtained 360 days after TCRalphabeta/CD19-depleted stem cell transplant. The chain links TRBV5-1 to TRBJ2-2; tentatively, D is TRBD1 or TRBD2 (5 bases each). CDR3 in DNA: TGCGCCAGCAGTTCCGGGACCACCGCGAACACCGGGGAGCTGTTTTTT. Protein sequence: CASSSGTTANTGELFF.